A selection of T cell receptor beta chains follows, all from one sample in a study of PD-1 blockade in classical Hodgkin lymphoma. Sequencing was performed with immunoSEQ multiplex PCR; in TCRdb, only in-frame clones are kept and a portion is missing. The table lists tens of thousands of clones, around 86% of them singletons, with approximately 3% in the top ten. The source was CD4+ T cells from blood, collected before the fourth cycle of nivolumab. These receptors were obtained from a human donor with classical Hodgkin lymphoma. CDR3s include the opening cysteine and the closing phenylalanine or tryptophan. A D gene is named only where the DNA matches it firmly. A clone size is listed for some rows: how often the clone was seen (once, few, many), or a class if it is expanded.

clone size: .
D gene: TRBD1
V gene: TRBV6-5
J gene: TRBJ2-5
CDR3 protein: CASSRRTGQETQYF
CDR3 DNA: TGTGCCAGCAGCCGCCGGACAGGGCAAGAGACCCAGTACTTC

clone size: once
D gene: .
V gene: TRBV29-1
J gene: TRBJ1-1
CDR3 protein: CSVDRLINTEAFF
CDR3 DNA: TGCAGCGTTGATCGGCTTATTAACACTGAAGCTTTCTTT

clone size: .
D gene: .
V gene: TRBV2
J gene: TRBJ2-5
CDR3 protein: CASSEGRFQETQYF
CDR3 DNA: TGTGCCAGCAGTGAGGGTAGATTCCAAGAGACCCAGTACTTC

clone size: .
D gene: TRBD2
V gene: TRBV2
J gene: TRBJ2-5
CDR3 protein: CASSLAGTRETQYF
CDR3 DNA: TGTGCCAGCAGCCTAGCGGGGACCCGAGAGACCCAGTACTTC

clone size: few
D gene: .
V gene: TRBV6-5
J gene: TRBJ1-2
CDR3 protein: CASSYDGYGYTF
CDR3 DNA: TGTGCCAGCAGTTACGACGGCTATGGCTACACCTTC

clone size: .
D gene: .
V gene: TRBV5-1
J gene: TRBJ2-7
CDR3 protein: CASSLDSPSYEQYF
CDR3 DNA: TGCGCCAGCAGCTTAGACAGCCCGTCCTACGAGCAGTACTTC

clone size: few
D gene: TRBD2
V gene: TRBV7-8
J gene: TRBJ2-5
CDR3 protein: CASSLEVAGGHGSILETQYF
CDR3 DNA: TGTGCCAGCAGCTTAGAGGTAGCGGGGGGCCACGGGTCTATTTTGGAGACCCAGTACTTC

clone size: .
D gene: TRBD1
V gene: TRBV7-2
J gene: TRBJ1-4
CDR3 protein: CASSWTGGGNEKLFF
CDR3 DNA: TGTGCCAGCAGCTGGACAGGGGGCGGGAATGAAAAACTGTTTTTT

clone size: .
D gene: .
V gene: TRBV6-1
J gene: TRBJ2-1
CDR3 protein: CASIRVQGEQFF
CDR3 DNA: TGTGCCAGTATCCGGGTCCAAGGCGAGCAGTTCTTC

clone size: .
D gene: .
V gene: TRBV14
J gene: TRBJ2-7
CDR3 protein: CASSRTFRGHEQYF
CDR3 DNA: TGTGCCAGCAGCCGAACATTTAGGGGCCACGAGCAGTACTTC

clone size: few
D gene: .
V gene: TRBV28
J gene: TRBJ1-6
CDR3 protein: CASRDSLNSPLHF
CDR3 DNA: TGTGCCAGCAGGGACAGCCTTAATTCACCCCTCCACTTT

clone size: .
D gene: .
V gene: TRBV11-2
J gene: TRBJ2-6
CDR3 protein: CASSLYGGQFSGANVLTF
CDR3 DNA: TGTGCCAGCAGCTTATATGGAGGACAGTTCTCTGGGGCCAACGTCCTGACTTTC

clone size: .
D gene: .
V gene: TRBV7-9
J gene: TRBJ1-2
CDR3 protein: CASRPTGRWGYTF
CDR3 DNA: TGTGCCAGCAGGCCAACAGGCCGGTGGGGCTACACCTTC

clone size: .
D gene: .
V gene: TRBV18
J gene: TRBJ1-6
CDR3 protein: CASSPPGDNSPLHF
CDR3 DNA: TGTGCCAGCTCACCACCGGGGGATAATTCACCCCTCCACTTT

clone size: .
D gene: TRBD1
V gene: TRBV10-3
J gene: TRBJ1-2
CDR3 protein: CAISGQGGPDGYTF
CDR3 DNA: TGTGCCATCAGTGGGCAGGGGGGCCCGGATGGCTACACCTTC

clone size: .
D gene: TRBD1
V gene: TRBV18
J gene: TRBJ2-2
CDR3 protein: CASSPPRQGPTGELFF
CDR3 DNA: TGTGCCAGCTCACCACCGAGACAGGGACCCACCGGGGAGCTGTTTTTT